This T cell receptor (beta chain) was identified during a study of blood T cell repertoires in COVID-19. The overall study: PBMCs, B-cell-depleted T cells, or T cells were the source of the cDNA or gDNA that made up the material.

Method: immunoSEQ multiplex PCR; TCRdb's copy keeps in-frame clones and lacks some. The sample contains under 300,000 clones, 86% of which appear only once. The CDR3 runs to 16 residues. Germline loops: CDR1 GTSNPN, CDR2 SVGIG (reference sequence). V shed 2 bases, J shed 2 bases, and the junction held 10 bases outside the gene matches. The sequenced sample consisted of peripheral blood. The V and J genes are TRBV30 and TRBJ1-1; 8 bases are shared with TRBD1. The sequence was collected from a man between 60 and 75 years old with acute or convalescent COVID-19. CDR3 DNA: TGTGCCTGGAGTCGCTTCGGACAGGGCGAAAACACTGAAGCTTTCTTT. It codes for CAWSRFGQGENTEAFF.